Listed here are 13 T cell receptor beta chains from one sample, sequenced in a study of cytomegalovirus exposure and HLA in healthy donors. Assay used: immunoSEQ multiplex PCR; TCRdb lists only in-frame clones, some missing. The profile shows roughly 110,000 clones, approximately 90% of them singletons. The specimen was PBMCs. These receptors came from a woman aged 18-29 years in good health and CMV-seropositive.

As DNA, the CDR3 is TGCAGCGTCTTGACAGGGGGTACGAGAACCGGGGAGCTGTTTTTT. It specifies CSVLTGGTRTGELFF. V gene TRBV29-1 combines with J gene TRBJ2-2; 9 positions agree with TRBD1. CDR1 and CDR2 from the germline V gene are SQVTM and ANQGSEA. J was trimmed by 5 bases and V by 6 bases; bases with no gene match: 10. The CDR3 extends over 15 amino acids.

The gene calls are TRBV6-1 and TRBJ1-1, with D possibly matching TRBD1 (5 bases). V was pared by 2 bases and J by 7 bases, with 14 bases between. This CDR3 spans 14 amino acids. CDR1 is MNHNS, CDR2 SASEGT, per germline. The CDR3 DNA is TGTGCCAGCAGTGAATGGTCCAGGGAAGTTGAAGCTTTCTTT. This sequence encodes CASSEWSREVEAFF.

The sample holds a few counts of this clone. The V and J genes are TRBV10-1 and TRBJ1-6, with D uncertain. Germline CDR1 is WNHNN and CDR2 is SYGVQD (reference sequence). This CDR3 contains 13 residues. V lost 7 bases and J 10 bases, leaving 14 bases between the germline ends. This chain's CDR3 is CASNPKEGSPLHF. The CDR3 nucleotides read TGCGCCAGCAATCCGAAAGAGGGATCACCCCTCCACTTT.

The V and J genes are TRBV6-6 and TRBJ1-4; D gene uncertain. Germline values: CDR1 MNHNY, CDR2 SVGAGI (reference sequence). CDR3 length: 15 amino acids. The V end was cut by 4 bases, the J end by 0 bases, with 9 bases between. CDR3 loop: CASSLDRATNEKLFF. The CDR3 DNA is TGTGCCAGCAGTTTGGATCGGGCAACTAATGAAAAACTGTTTTTT.

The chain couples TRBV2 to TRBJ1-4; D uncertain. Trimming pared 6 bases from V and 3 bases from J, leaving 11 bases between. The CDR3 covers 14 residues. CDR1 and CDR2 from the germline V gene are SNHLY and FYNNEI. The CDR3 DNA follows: TGTGCCAGCAGCCCGAGGGCAGCTAATGAAAAACTGTTTTTT. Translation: CASSPRAANEKLFF.

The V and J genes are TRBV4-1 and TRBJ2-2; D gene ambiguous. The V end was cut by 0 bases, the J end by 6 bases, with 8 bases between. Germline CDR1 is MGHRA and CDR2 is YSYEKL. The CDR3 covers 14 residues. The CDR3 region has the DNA TGCGCCAGCAGCCAAGATCTTGTATCCGGGGAGCTGTTTTTT. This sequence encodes CASSQDLVSGELFF.

CDR3 coding DNA: TGTGCCAGTAATAGTATTAGAGGTGCTGCTGAAGCTTTCTTT. It encodes CASNSIRGAAEAFF. V usage is TRBV19 and J usage is TRBJ1-1; no clear D gene. V gave up 7 bases and J gave up 6 bases, with 18 bases separating them. This CDR3 has 14 amino acids. From germline, CDR1 is LNHDA and CDR2 SQIVND (reference sequence).

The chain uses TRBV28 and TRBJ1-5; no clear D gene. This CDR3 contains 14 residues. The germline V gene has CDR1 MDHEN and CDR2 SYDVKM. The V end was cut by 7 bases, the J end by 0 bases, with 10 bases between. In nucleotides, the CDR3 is TGTGCCAGCAATTCCGTTTATAGCAATCAGCCCCAGCATTTT. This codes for CASNSVYSNQPQHF.

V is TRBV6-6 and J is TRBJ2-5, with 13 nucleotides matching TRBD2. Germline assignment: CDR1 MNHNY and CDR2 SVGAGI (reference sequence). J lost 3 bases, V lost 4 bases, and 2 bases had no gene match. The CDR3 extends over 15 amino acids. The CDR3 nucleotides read TGTGCCAGCAGTTTAGGACTAGCGGGGGAAGAGACCCAGTACTTC. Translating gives CASSLGLAGEETQYF.

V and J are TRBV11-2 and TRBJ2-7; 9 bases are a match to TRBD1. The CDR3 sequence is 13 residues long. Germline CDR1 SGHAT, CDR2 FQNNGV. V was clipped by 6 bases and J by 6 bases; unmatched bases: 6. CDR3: CASSHNRGLEQYV. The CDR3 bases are TGTGCCAGCAGTCATAACAGGGGGCTCGAGCAGTACGTC.

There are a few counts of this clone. CDR3 coding DNA: TGTGCCAGCAGCTTAGCGGGGGGCTATGGCTACACCTTC. Translating it yields CASSLAGGYGYTF. The chain recombines TRBV7-2 with TRBJ1-2; tentative D call: TRBD1 (5 bases). The germline gives CDR1 SGHTA, CDR2 FQGNSA. The V and J ends lost 0 bases and 4 bases respectively, with 6 bases between them. This CDR3 is 13 amino acids long.

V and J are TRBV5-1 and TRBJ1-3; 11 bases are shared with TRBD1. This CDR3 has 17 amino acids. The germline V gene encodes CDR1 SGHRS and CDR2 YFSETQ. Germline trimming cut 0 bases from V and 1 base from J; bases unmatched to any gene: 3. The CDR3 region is CASSLGDRGASGNTIYF. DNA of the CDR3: TGCGCCAGCAGCTTGGGGGACAGGGGGGCTTCTGGAAACACCATATATTTT.

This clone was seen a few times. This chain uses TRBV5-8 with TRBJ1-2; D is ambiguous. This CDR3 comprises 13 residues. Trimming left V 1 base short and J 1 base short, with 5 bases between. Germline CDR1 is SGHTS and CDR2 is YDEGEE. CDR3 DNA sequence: TGTGCCAGCAGCTTGCTACGTAACTATGGCTACACCTTC. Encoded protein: CASSLLRNYGYTF.